One and the same sample provided the 30 T cell receptor beta chains below, sequenced in a study of naive and memory T cell subsets. The library had UMIs added by 3' ligation of an oligonucleotide to TCR cDNA. Amplification of ligated cDNA took four PCR rounds with SP2 and nested alpha and beta constant primers. TCRdb used MiXCR to reprocess the 5' RACE reads, holding one entry per CDR3 protein. The table shows about 62,000 distinct CDR3 sequences, with approximately 8.5% occurring only once. The source of these receptors is a female donor in good health.

At least ten counts were recorded for this clonotype. V gene TRBV11-3 combines with J gene TRBJ2-7, with D tentatively TRBD1 or TRBD2 (6 bases each). The CDR3 loop spans 14 amino acids. Germline lookup yields CDR1 SGHNT and CDR2 YENEEA. Between the trimmed V and J ends, which lost 5 bases and 6 bases, there was a span of 17 bases. The CDR3 coding sequence is TGTGCCAGCAGCCCACCGAGAACGGGGGCCGAGCAGTACTTC. Translation gives CASSPPRTGAEQYF.

This clonotype has a count of ten or more. V and J are TRBV5-6 and TRBJ1-2, with D unresolved. This CDR3 spans 13 amino acids. Germline-derived CDR1 and CDR2 are SGHDT and YYEEEE. V gave up 0 bases and J gave up 8 bases, with 11 bases separating them. This CDR3 reads CASSLVRAPGYTF. The CDR3 DNA sequence: TGTGCCAGCAGCTTGGTCCGGGCCCCGGGCTACACCTTC.

The chain recombines TRBV20-1 with TRBJ2-3; unclear D gene. The germline CDR1 and CDR2 sequences are DFQATT and SNEGSKA (reference sequence). V was cut by 8 bases and J by 4 bases, with 16 bases left in between. This CDR3 region has 13 residues. CDR3 bases: TGCAGTATAGGGCCTCCCCCCGCAGATACGCAGTATTTT. Residues: CSIGPPPADTQYF.

This clonotype was seen only a few times. The chain links TRBV12-3 or TRBV12-4 to TRBJ1-1; no clear D gene. The CDR3 contains 12 residues. The ends were cut back, 6 bases at V and 5 bases at J, with 10 bases in the middle. CDR3 in amino acids: CASSPPGTEAFF. CDR3 DNA: TGTGCCAGCAGCCCTCCGGGGACTGAAGCTTTCTTT.

The chain combines TRBV19 with TRBJ1-2, with D maybe TRBD1 (5 bases). The CDR3 is made up of 13 amino acids. CDR1 is LNHDA and CDR2 is SQIVND in the germline V gene (reference sequence). Trimming removed 5 bases at V and 4 bases at J, with 11 bases between. DNA for the CDR3: TGTGCCAGTAGTGAGGGGAACTCCTATGGCTACACCTTC. Residues: CASSEGNSYGYTF. Variable domain in full (rest from reference TRBV19 and TRBJ1-2): DGGITQSPKYLFRKEGQNVTLSCEQNLNHDAMYWYRQDPGQGLRLIYYSQIVNDFQKGDIAEGYSVSREKKESFPLTVTSAQKNPTAFYLCASSEGNSYGYTFGSGTRLTVV.

This clonotype was picked up many times. The chain carries TRBV20-1 and TRBJ2-7; 7 bases are a match to TRBD1. The germline gives CDR1 DFQATT, CDR2 SNEGSKA (reference sequence). The length of the CDR3 is 15 residues. Losses at the gene ends were 4 bases for V and 1 base for J; bases not matched to a gene: 10. The CDR3 coding sequence is TGCAGTGCTAAGTGGACCTCGACAGGGTCCTACGAGCAGTACTTC. It specifies CSAKWTSTGSYEQYF.

This clonotype was picked up a small number of times. V gene TRBV6-6 combines with J gene TRBJ1-2, with TRBD1 as a possible D gene (6 bases). Looked up from germline, CDR1 is MNHNY and CDR2 is SVGAGI (reference sequence). CDR3 size: 14 residues. Trimming pared 6 bases from V and 4 bases from J, leaving 15 bases between. The CDR3 bases are TGTGCCAGCAGCCCGAGCGGACAGCCCTATGGCTACACCTTC. It is translated as CASSPSGQPYGYTF.

The rearrangement joins TRBV28 to TRBJ2-3; tentatively, D is TRBD1 or TRBD2 (6 bases each). The CDR3 contains 13 residues. The V and J ends lost 7 bases and 8 bases respectively, with 16 bases between them. CDR1 and CDR2 (germline): MDHEN, SYDVKM. CDR3: CASKGGQLGTQYF. The DNA for the CDR3 is TGTGCCAGCAAGGGGGGCCAGCTGGGTACGCAGTATTTT.

This clonotype showed up just a few times. The CDR3 reads CAWSGYNEQFF. DNA for the CDR3: TGTGCCTGGAGTGGGTACAATGAGCAGTTCTTC. The chain joins TRBV30 to TRBJ2-1; D gene ambiguous. The CDR3 extends over 11 amino acids. V gave up 1 base and J gave up 4 bases, with 2 bases separating them. Germline lookup yields CDR1 GTSNPN and CDR2 SVGIG (reference sequence).

The gene calls are TRBV6-5 and TRBJ1-3; no clear D gene. CDR1 and CDR2 (germline): MNHEY, SVGAGI. The V gene lost 2 bases and the J gene lost 0 bases, with 11 bases spanning the gap. The CDR3 spans 16 residues. In DNA form, the CDR3 reads TGTGCCAGCAGTTACGGCTCGGGGTACTCTGGAAACACCATATATTTT. This gives the protein CASSYGSGYSGNTIYF.

This clonotype has just a few counts. The chain links TRBV27 to TRBJ1-1; 9 bases map to TRBD1. The germline V gene has CDR1 MNHEY and CDR2 SMNVEV (reference sequence). The CDR3 sequence is 17 residues long. V lost 6 bases, J lost 4 bases, and 15 bases stayed unmatched. CDR3 region: CASRRRGQGVEGTEAFF. As DNA, the CDR3 is TGTGCCAGCAGGCGGAGGGGACAGGGAGTAGAGGGCACTGAAGCTTTCTTT.

On this clonotype: At one end the junction does not follow the germline gene, possibly because of a read error. This chain joins TRBV6-2 or TRBV6-3 and TRBJ1-2, with TRBD1 identical over 11 bases. There are 15 residues in the CDR3. Germline loops: CDR1 MNHEY, CDR2 SVGEGT. CDR3: CASRSPGTGGHGDTF. The CDR3 DNA is TGTGCCAGCAGAAGTCCCGGGACAGGGGGTCATGGCGACACCTTC.

The chain couples TRBV19 to TRBJ2-7; D uncertain. Trimming took off 7 bases at V and 6 bases at J, with 10 bases between the two ends. The CDR3 has 11 residues. Germline V CDR1 and CDR2: LNHDA, SQIVND (reference sequence). The CDR3 coding sequence is TGTGCCAGTACGTATTCGGGCGAGCAGTACTTC. It encodes CASTYSGEQYF.

This clonotype was picked up many times. The chain uses TRBV6-2 or TRBV6-3 and TRBJ2-1; 7 bases agree with TRBD2. CDR1 is MNHEY and CDR2 is SVGEGT in the germline V gene. This CDR3 has 17 residues. With V trimmed by 5 bases and J by 1 base, 11 bases remained unmatched. CDR3 nucleotides: TGTGCCAGCAGTCACCTCCAAGCGGGACCATCCTACAATGAGCAGTTCTTC. Its translation: CASSHLQAGPSYNEQFF.

The gene calls are TRBV28 and TRBJ2-1, with 13 bases identical to TRBD2. J was trimmed by 0 bases and V by 6 bases; bases with no gene match: 11. The CDR3 runs 19 residues. From germline, CDR1 is MDHEN and CDR2 SYDVKM. The CDR3 nucleotides read TGTGCCAGCAGCTCAACTAGCGGGAGGGCCGAAATCTCCTACAATGAGCAGTTCTTC. Its translation: CASSSTSGRAEISYNEQFF. The full variable domain, in which reference TRBV28 and TRBJ2-1 provide the parts outside the CDR3, is DVKVTQSSRYLVKRTGEKVFLECVQDMDHENMFWYRQDPGLGLRLIYFSYDVKMKEKGDIPEGYSVSREKKERFSLILESASTNQTSMYLCASSSTSGRAEISYNEQFFGPGTRLTVL.

At least ten counts were recorded for this clonotype. The chain links TRBV7-2 to TRBJ2-5, with 8 bases aligning to TRBD1. The germline gives CDR1 SGHTA, CDR2 FQGNSA. This CDR3 is built from 15 residues. V lost 5 bases and J lost 2; bases outside the gene matches: 7. The CDR3 bases are TGTGCCAGCAGCCCAACGACAGGGGTTCAAGAGACCCAGTACTTC. Amino acid sequence: CASSPTTGVQETQYF.

Of note for this clonotype: A much larger clone lies one base from this, so it may be a read error. The rearrangement joins TRBV6-5 to TRBJ2-2; D is unresolved. Germline V lookup: CDR1 MNHEY, CDR2 SVGAGI. V lost 0 bases and J 1 base, leaving 12 bases between the germline ends. The CDR3 runs to 17 residues. This CDR3 is CASSYSMVDMNTGELFF. In DNA form, the CDR3 reads TGTGCCAGCAGTTACTCGATGGTAGACATGAACACCGGGGAGCTGTTTTTT.

V is TRBV5-6 and J is TRBJ2-7; D is possibly TRBD2 (5 bases). This CDR3 spans 14 amino acids. From germline, CDR1 is SGHDT and CDR2 YYEEEE. Between the trimmed V and J ends, which lost 1 base and 3 bases, there was a span of 11 bases. The CDR3 DNA is TGTGCCAGCAGCTTGTACGGGAAAAACTACGAGCAGTACTTC. It translates to CASSLYGKNYEQYF.

This clonotype appeared a few times. The chain combines TRBV6-1 with TRBJ1-5; D unclear. V was pared by 7 bases and J by 0 bases, with 7 bases between. Germline loops: CDR1 MNHNS, CDR2 SASEGT. This CDR3 is 13 amino acids long. DNA for the CDR3: TGTGCCAGCAAGATGTATAGCAATCAGCCCCAGCATTTT. Translated, it gives CASKMYSNQPQHF.

This clonotype was detected a few times. The chain joins TRBV12-3 or TRBV12-4 to TRBJ2-7; D is possibly TRBD2 (5 bases). The V end lost 5 bases, the J end lost 0 bases, and 20 bases lay between the germline ends. CDR3 length: 17 amino acids. CDR3 nucleotide sequence: TGTGCCAGCAGTATAACCGGACTGAACGGAAACTCCTACGAGCAGTACTTC. It encodes CASSITGLNGNSYEQYF.

This clonotype was counted between two and nine times. The DNA for the CDR3 is TGTGCCAGCATCCAGAACAGGGATTCCACTGAAGCTTTCTTT. As protein: CASIQNRDSTEAFF. The gene calls are TRBV11-2 and TRBJ1-1, with TRBD1 as a possible D gene (6 bases). Trimming cost V 7 bases and J 4 bases, with 16 bases left between them. The germline CDR1 and CDR2 sequences are SGHAT and FQNNGV. The CDR3 consists of 14 residues. The whole variable domain, remainder taken from reference TRBV11-2 and TRBJ1-1, is EAGVAQSPRYKIIEKRQSVAFWCNPISGHATLYWYQQILGQGPKLLIQFQNNGVVDDSQLPKDRFSAERLKGVDSTLKIQPAKLEDSAVYLCASIQNRDSTEAFFGQGTRLTVV.

This clonotype occurred many times. The rearrangement uses TRBV20-1 and TRBJ2-1, with D uncertain. This CDR3 has 12 residues. Germline V gives CDR1 DFQATT, CDR2 SNEGSKA (reference sequence). Trimming left V 6 bases short and J 10 bases short, with 16 bases between. The CDR3, as DNA: TGCAGTGCCCTATCTAGGAGTCCCGAGCAGTTCTTC. As protein: CSALSRSPEQFF.

This clonotype turned up a few times. This rearrangement joins TRBV20-1 to TRBJ1-1, with D hard to call. This CDR3 spans 12 amino acids. Germline values: CDR1 DFQATT, CDR2 SNEGSKA (reference sequence). The V gene lost 4 bases and the J gene lost 7 bases, with 13 bases spanning the gap. The CDR3 loop reads CSANSGQIEAFF. CDR3 sequence (DNA): TGCAGTGCTAATAGCGGGCAGATTGAAGCTTTCTTT.

V and J are TRBV19 and TRBJ2-7; tentatively, D is TRBD1 (6 bases). The CDR3 is 16 residues long. Per germline, CDR1 LNHDA and CDR2 SQIVND (reference sequence). The germline V and J ends were trimmed by 3 bases and 3 bases, with 18 bases remaining between them. The CDR3 DNA reads as TGTGCCAGTAGTATGGAGGACAGAAGAAACCTCTACGAGCAGTACTTC. Encoded protein: CASSMEDRRNLYEQYF.

The rearrangement links TRBV6-5 to TRBJ2-1; D may be TRBD1 (5 bases). This CDR3 has 14 amino acids. The V gene lost 7 bases and the J gene lost 6 bases, with 16 bases spanning the gap. Germline loops: CDR1 MNHEY, CDR2 SVGAGI. The CDR3 reads CASNPPWGPNEQFF. CDR3 in DNA: TGTGCCAGCAATCCCCCTTGGGGCCCCAATGAGCAGTTCTTC.

The gene calls are TRBV20-1 and TRBJ2-6; D unclear. The CDR3 sequence is 13 residues long. V lost 1 base and J lost 12, with 13 bases in between. The germline gives CDR1 DFQATT, CDR2 SNEGSKA (reference sequence). As DNA, the CDR3 is TGCAGTGCTAGAGTTCCATCAGCGATCGTCCTGACTTTC. Its protein product is CSARVPSAIVLTF.

The V and J genes are TRBV5-6 and TRBJ2-3; D could derive from TRBD1 or TRBD2 (5 bases each). CDR3 length: 16 amino acids. Germline assignment: CDR1 SGHDT and CDR2 YYEEEE. V was clipped by 6 bases and J by 4 bases, with 21 bases between them. The DNA for the CDR3 is TGTGCCAGCAAACCGGGGCAGGGAAGTTTGGCAGATACGCAGTATTTT. It is translated as CASKPGQGSLADTQYF. Full variable domain (rest looked up from reference TRBV5-6 and TRBJ2-3): DAGVTQSPTHLIKTRGQQVTLRCSPKSGHDTVSWYQQALGQGPQFIFQYYEEEERQRGNFPDRFSGHQFPNYSSELNVNALLLGDSALYLCASKPGQGSLADTQYFGPGTRLTVL.

This clonotype was counted many times. The chain carries TRBV12-3 or TRBV12-4 and TRBJ1-4, with a possible D match to TRBD1 (6 bases). The CDR3 has 13 amino acids. Trimming stripped 7 bases from V and 8 bases from J, with 14 bases between. The CDR3 sequence: CASTLRGKEKLFF. CDR3 in DNA: TGTGCCAGCACCCTTAGGGGGAAGGAAAAACTGTTTTTT.

This rearrangement joins TRBV6-2 or TRBV6-3 to TRBJ2-1; tentatively, D is TRBD2 (6 bases). The CDR3 covers 13 residues. The germline V and J ends were trimmed by 5 bases and 6 bases, with 11 bases remaining between them. CDR1 MNHEY and CDR2 SVGEGT come from the germline V gene. CDR3 nucleotides: TGTGCCAGCAGTAGGTCTAGCGTCAATGAGCAGTTCTTC. Amino acids: CASSRSSVNEQFF.

The chain joins TRBV20-1 to TRBJ2-1; a possible D gene is TRBD2 (5 bases). The CDR3 totals 15 residues. Trimming took off 0 bases at V and 0 bases at J, with 9 bases between the two ends. Germline CDR1 DFQATT, CDR2 SNEGSKA (reference sequence). CDR3 DNA: TGCAGTGCTAGAGATCTGAGGGACTCCTACAATGAGCAGTTCTTC. It is translated as CSARDLRDSYNEQFF.